The entry that follows covers one TCR beta chain sequence. This clone was seen a few times. The antigen it recognizes is unknown. It has no much larger one-base neighbor in the sample; base qualities were not kept. The germline V gene supplies CDR1 MNHEY and CDR2 SVGEGT. Measured from the cysteine to the phenylalanine, the CDR3 is 16 residues long. The sequence is cut down to CDR3 DNA, 48 bases in frame from base 1. The junction carries 16 bases between V and J, which are trimmed by 6 bases and 1 base respectively. The CDR3 regions of human TCRbeta chains were analyzed by immunosequencing. The paper's data handling went like this. TCRs in the repertoires were compared against a reference library of SARS-CoV-2-specific TCRs that had been generated with the MIRA antigen-specificity platform. Breadth was defined as the fraction of unique TCRs that were SARS-CoV-2-associated. Depth was defined as the fraction of total T cells that were SARS-CoV-2-associated. Using the MIRA data, each spike-specific TCR was mapped to the spike region that the TCR reacts to and placed in a CD4 or CD8 class. Log10-transformed breadth and depth values were compared by one-way ANOVA with Sidak's multiple comparisons tests. Imported from immuneACCESS, the table was reduced by TCRdb to in-frame sequences with V and J called. These copies leave out some clones; in studies compared against another copy, an unresolved V gene accounts for under half, and the cause of the remainder is not known. V and J calls and clone size come straight from that table; D and trimming were deduced from the DNA. For this sample the table gives roughly 120,000 clones, of which about 85% were detected only once. The ten largest clones add up to about 4.7% of the sample.

This entry belongs to a study of T cell responses to AZD1222 COVID-19 vaccine (TCRdb year 2021). Regarding the research as a whole: AZD1222 recipients with second doses at about 4 weeks or about 12 weeks were pooled, because spike-specific TCR depth and breadth did not differ between schedules. TCR sequencing covered roughly 230 trial participants: around 210 given two doses of AZD1222 and 26 given two doses of MenACWY control vaccine. Enrollment into the trials was organized by age into subgroups of 18-55, 56-69 and 70-plus years, and those subgroups contained roughly 160, 29 and 62 TCR-sequenced participants, respectively. Study-wide conclusions, independent of this receptor: No day 14 peak-response samples were available, so repertoires were characterized only after the peak T cell response. Epitopes outside the regions mutated in the B.1.351 and B.1.1.7 variants were reportedly recognized by nearly half of the unique spike-specific TCRs. Conclusions about previously exposed vaccinees are limited because only six or seven AZD1222 recipients were SARS-CoV-2 seropositive at baseline. In the small 56-69-year group, the increase in depth fell short of significance, most likely because of low power. The whole spike protein was spanned by vaccine-associated CD4 TCRs, and dominant responses were seen in regions 160-218 and 743-854. Participants were mostly white British and included more females than males, and it was suggested by the authors that clonal diversity may have been underestimated. Spike-specific TCR breadth and depth rose significantly after two AZD1222 doses compared with day 0 and with MenACWY recipients.

The sample's time point label is to be understood as: baseline before first vaccination. The vaccinee samples were drawn from two UK trials, COV001 and COV002, one of which was a single-blind randomized controlled phase 2/3 trial testing AZD1222 (ChAdOx1 nCoV-19) in healthy adults. Trial participant PBMC samples were collected at day 0 and day 28 after the second dose for TCRbeta chain sequencing. This sequence uses TRBV6-2 or TRBV6-3 and TRBJ1-3; TRBD1 is a weak D gene call, 5 bases matching. The source material was peripheral blood, sampled on day 0 of AZD1222 vaccination. The source is an adult in good health. In nucleotide form, the sequence is TGTGCCAGCAGCGAAGGCCAAGGGACTTCTGGAAACACCATATATTTT. Translated, this gives CASSEGQGTSGNTIYF.